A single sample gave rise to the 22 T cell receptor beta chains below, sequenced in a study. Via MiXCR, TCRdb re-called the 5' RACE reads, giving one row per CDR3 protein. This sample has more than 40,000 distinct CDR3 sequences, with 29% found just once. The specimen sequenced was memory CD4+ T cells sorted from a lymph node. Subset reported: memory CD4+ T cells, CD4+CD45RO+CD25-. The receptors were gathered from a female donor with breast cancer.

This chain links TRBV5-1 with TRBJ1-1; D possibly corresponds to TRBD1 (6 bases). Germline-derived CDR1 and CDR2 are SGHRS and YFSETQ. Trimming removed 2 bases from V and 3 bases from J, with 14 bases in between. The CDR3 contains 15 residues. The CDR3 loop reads CASSFTGISDTEAFF. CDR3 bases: TGCGCCAGCAGCTTTACAGGGATAAGTGACACTGAAGCTTTCTTT. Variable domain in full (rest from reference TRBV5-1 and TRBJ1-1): KAGVTQTPRYLIKTRGQQVTLSCSPISGHRSVSWYQQTPGQGLQFLFEYFSETQRNKGNFPGRFSGRQFSNSRSEMNVSTLELGDSALYLCASSFTGISDTEAFFGQGTRLTVV.

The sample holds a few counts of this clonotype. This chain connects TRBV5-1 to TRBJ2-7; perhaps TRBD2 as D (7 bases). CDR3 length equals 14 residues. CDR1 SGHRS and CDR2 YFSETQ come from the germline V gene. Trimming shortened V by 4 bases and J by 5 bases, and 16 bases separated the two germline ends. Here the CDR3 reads CASSPGGTGDEQYF. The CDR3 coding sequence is TGCGCCAGCAGCCCGGGGGGCACCGGGGACGAGCAGTACTTC.

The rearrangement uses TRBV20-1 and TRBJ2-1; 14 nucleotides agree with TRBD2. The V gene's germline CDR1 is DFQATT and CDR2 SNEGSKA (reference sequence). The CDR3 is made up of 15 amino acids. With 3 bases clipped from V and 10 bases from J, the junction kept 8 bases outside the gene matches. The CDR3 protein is CSARRGLAGDGEQFF. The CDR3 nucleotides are TGCAGTGCTAGGAGGGGACTAGCGGGGGATGGGGAGCAGTTCTTC.

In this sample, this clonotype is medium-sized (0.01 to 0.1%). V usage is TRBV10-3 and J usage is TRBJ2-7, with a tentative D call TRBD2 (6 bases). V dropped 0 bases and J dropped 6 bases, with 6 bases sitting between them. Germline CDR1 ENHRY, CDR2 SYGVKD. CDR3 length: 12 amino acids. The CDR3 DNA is TGTGCCATCAGTGAGTCCGGGGGCGAGCAGTACTTC. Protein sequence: CAISESGGEQYF.

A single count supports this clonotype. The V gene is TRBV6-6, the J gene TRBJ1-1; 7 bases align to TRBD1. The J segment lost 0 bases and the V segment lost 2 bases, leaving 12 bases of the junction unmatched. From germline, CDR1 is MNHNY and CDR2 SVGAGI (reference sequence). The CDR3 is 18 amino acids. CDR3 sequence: CASSYLQGGKTMNTEAFF. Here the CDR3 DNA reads TGTGCCAGCAGTTACCTCCAGGGGGGGAAGACAATGAACACTGAAGCTTTCTTT.

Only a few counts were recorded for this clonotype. CDR3 coding DNA: TGTGCCAGCAGACCCGGGACAGGGGGGGCTAAGACCCAGTACTTC. It encodes CASRPGTGGAKTQYF. The rearrangement uses TRBV7-6 and TRBJ2-5, with 11 bases fitting TRBD1. Germline V gene data show CDR1 as SGHVS and CDR2 as FNYEAQ. The CDR3 runs 15 residues. Trimming at V came to 6 bases and at J to 6 bases, leaving 9 bases not matched to a gene.

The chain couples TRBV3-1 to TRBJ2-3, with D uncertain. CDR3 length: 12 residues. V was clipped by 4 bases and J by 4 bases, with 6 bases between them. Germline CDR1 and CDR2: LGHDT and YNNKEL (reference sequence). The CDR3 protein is CASSREPDTQYF. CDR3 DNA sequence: TGTGCCAGCAGCCGCGAACCAGATACGCAGTATTTT.

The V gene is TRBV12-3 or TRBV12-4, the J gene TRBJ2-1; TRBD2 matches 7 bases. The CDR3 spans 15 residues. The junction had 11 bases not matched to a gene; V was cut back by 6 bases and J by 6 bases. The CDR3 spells CASSSGMRLANEQFF. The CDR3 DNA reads TGTGCCAGCAGCTCCGGGATGAGACTAGCCAATGAGCAGTTCTTC.

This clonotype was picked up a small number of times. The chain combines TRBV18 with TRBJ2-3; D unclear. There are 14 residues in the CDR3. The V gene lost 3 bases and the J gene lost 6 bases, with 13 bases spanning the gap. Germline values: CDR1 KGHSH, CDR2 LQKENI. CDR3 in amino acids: CASSPPSDGDTQYF. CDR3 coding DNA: TGTGCCAGCTCACCCCCCAGCGATGGGGATACGCAGTATTTT.

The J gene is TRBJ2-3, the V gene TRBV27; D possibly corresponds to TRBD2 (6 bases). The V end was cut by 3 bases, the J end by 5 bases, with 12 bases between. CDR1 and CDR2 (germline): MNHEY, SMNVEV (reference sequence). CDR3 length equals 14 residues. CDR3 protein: CASSFTGVEDTQYF. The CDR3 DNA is TGTGCCAGCAGTTTTACGGGAGTAGAAGATACGCAGTATTTT.

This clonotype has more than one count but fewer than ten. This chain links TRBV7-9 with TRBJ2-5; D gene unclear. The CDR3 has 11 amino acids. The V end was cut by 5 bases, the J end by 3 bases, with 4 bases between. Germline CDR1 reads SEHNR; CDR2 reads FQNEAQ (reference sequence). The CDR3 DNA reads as TGTGCCAGCAGCCGCAAAGAGACCCAGTACTTC. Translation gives CASSRKETQYF.

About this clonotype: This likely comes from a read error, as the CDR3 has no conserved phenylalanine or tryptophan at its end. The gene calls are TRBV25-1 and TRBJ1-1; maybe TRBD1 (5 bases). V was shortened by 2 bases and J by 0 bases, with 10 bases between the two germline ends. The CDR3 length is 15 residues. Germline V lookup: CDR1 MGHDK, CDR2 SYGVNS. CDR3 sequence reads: CASSEPGWVNTEAFL. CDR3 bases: TGTGCCAGCAGTGAACCAGGGTGGGTGAACACTGAAGCTTTCCTT.

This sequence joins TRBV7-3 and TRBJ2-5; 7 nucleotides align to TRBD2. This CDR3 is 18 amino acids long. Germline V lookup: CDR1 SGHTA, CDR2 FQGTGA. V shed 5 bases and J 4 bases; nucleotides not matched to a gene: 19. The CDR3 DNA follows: TGTGCCAGCAGCCCTCTCGGGGGGTTCGGAGGGGCCCCAGAGACCCAGTACTTC. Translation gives CASSPLGGFGGAPETQYF.

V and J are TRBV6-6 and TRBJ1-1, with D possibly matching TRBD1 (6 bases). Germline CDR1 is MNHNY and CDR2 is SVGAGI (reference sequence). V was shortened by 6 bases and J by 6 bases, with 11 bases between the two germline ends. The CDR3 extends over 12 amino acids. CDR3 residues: CASRPGQSEAFF. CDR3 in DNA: TGTGCCAGCAGACCCGGACAGTCTGAAGCTTTCTTT.

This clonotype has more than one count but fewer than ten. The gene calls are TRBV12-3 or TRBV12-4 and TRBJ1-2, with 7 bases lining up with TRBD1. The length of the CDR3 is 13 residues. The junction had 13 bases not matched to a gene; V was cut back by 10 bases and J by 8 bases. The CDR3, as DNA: TGTGCCACCTCTGGGGAGGGGGCACAAGGCTACACCTTC. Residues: CATSGEGAQGYTF.

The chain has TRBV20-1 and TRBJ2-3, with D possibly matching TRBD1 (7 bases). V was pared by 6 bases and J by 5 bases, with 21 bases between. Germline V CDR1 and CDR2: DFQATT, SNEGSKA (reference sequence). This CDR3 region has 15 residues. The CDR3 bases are TGCAGTGCGCGTTCCGGGGCCCAGGGGGGAGATACGCAGTATTTT. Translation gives CSARSGAQGGDTQYF.

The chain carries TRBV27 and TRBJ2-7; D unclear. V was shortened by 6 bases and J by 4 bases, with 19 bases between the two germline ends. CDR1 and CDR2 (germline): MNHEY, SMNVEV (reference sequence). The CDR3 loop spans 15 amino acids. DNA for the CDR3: TGTGCCAGCAGACTATCATACCTTGGTGGTTACGAGCAGTACTTC. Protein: CASRLSYLGGYEQYF.

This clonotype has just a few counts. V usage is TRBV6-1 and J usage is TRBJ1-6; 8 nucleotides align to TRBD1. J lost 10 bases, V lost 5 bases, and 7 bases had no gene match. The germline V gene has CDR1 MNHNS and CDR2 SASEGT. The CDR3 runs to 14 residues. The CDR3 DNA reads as TGTGCCAGCAGTCGACAGGGGTTGGTCTCACCCCTCCACTTT. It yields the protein CASSRQGLVSPLHF.

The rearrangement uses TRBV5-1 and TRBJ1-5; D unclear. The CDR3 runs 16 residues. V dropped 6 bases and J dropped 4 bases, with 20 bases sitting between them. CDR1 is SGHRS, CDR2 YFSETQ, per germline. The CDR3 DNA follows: TGCGCCAGCATCTGGAGGTGCAGCTACTTTAATCAGCCCCAGCATTTT. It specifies CASIWRCSYFNQPQHF.

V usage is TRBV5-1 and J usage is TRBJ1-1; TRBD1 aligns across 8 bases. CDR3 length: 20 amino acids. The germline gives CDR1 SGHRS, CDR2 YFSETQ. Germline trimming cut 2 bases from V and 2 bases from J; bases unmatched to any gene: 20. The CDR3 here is CASSFRGTQSLRGLNTEAFF. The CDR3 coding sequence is TGCGCCAGCAGCTTCAGGGGCACTCAATCCCTCAGGGGGCTTAACACTGAAGCTTTCTTT. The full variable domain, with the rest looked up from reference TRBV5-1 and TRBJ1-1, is KAGVTQTPRYLIKTRGQQVTLSCSPISGHRSVSWYQQTPGQGLQFLFEYFSETQRNKGNFPGRFSGRQFSNSRSEMNVSTLELGDSALYLCASSFRGTQSLRGLNTEAFFGQGTRLTVV.

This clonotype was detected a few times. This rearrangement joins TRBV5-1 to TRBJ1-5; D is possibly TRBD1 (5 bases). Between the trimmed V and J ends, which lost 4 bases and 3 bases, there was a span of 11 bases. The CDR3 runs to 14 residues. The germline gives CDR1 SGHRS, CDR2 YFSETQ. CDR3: CASSPGTTNQPQHF. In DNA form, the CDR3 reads TGCGCCAGCAGCCCCGGGACCACCAATCAGCCCCAGCATTTT.

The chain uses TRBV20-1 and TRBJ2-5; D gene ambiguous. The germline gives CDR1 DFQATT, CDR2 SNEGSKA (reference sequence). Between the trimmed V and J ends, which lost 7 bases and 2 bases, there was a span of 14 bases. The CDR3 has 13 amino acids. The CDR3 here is CSVRDRFQETQYF. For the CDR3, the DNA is TGCAGTGTCCGAGACCGCTTTCAAGAGACCCAGTACTTC.